This TCR beta chain came from a study of a mutant IDH1 vaccine in newly diagnosed glioma. Background on the study: With temozolomide cycles, or 4-6 weeks after radiotherapy alone, vaccination was started. Previous care, which was radiotherapy, temozolomide, or both, most often involved both.

Time point meaning: week 23, last vaccination. Topical imiquimod accompanied each vaccine dose, which consisted of 300 ug of mutant IDH1 20-mer peptide. Regarding this clone: Its specificity is not known.

Study-level results: Researchers report vaccine-induced immune responses in more than 90% of patients. Pseudoprogression seemed unrelated to changes in top peripheral T cell clonotypes.

The CDR3 loop spans 13 amino acids. Germline assignment: CDR1 MNHEY and CDR2 SVGAGI. The V gene lost 5 bases and the J gene lost 4 bases, with 11 bases spanning the gap. The assay was immunoSEQ multiplex PCR, and TCRdb's table has in-frame clones only and misses some. The sample has tens of thousands of clones, under 90% seen once. The sample was PBMCs, taken from a glioma patient whose treatment included an IDH1 peptide vaccine. The origin of this receptor is a man aged 35-49 years with glioma. This chain connects TRBV6-5 to TRBJ1-1; tentative D call: TRBD1 (6 bases). The CDR3 coding sequence is TGTGCCAGCAGTCACAGGGAAAGCACTGAAGCTTTCTTT. Its translation: CASSHRESTEAFF.